Here is one T cell receptor beta chain with its context. This sample is drawn from a study of PD-L1 blockade in urothelial cancer. The V and J ends lost 0 bases and 2 bases respectively, with 11 bases between them. This CDR3 is built from 16 residues. The germline V gene encodes CDR1 SGHRS and CDR2 YFSETQ. Described time point: pretreatment peripheral blood. TCRdb's table, derived via immunoSEQ multiplex PCR, lists solely in-frame clones and lacks some. The profile shows 60,000 to 75,000 clones, approximately 86% of them singletons. The chain has TRBV5-1 and TRBJ2-2; possibly TRBD2 for D (5 bases). This sequence was found in a man between 60 and 70 years old with urothelial cancer. This specimen consisted of PBMCs, obtained around atezolizumab (anti-PD-L1) treatment. The CDR3 region is CASSLGAGRNTGELFF. The CDR3 coding sequence is TGCGCCAGCAGCTTGGGTGCGGGTCGTAACACCGGGGAGCTGTTTTTT.